The rows below give T cell receptor beta chains drawn from one sample of a study of T cell repertoires in cytomegalovirus infection. One entry per CDR3 protein, called by TCRdb with MiXCR from the reads. The sample has approximately 76,000 distinct CDR3 sequences; 3% to 4.5% are singletons. The sample taken for sequencing was PBMCs. Receptor source: a human donor in good health (CMV status not recorded). Some clones in this sample may be carry-over from other donors' samples. Each CDR3 is given with its conserved first and last residue. Each record gives: CDR3 protein, J gene, clone size, V gene. Some rows have no size entry. The others give once, few or many, or a class for an expanded clone.

CDR3: CASSLWTEGYGYTF
J: TRBJ1-2
size: many
V: TRBV28

CDR3: CAASQGDRSEAFF
J: TRBJ1-1
size: many
V: TRBV10-3

CDR3: CASSSGGQQVEAFF
J: TRBJ1-1
size: many
V: TRBV28

CDR3: CASSLLAGGAEQYF
J: TRBJ2-7
size: many
V: TRBV12-3/TRBV12-4

CDR3: CASSFRDTSIVAFF
J: TRBJ1-1
size: many
V: TRBV6-1

CDR3: CASSLRRTGTGYTF
J: TRBJ1-2
size: many
V: TRBV7-2

CDR3: CASSPGVASNQPQHF
J: TRBJ1-5
size: many
V: TRBV11-2

CDR3: CASRDQPQHF
J: TRBJ1-5
size: many
V: TRBV12-3/TRBV12-4

CDR3: CASSLASGYHRETQYF
J: TRBJ2-5
size: many
V: TRBV7-9

CDR3: CSVEDVETQYF
J: TRBJ2-5
size: many
V: TRBV29-1

CDR3: CASSILRGDSYNEQFF
J: TRBJ2-1
size: many
V: TRBV19

CDR3: CASSTQGLAGNNEQFF
J: TRBJ2-1
size: many
V: TRBV7-3

CDR3: CASSYGLAGTDTQYF
J: TRBJ2-3
size: many
V: TRBV7-6

CDR3: CANSLGAEAFF
J: TRBJ1-1
size: once
V: TRBV5-1

CDR3: CASSLVTAKRYEQYF
J: TRBJ2-7
size: many
V: TRBV7-2

CDR3: CASSGTAIVTTEAFF
J: TRBJ1-1
size: many
V: TRBV19

CDR3: CASSLGAVGAFF
J: TRBJ1-1
size: many
V: TRBV5-6

CDR3: CASSLVASRVRTDTQYF
J: TRBJ2-3
size: many
V: TRBV7-6

CDR3: CATSDLESGTEYGYTF
J: TRBJ1-2
size: .
V: TRBV24-1

CDR3: CASSAWDRLNTEAFF
J: TRBJ1-1
size: many
V: TRBV7-8

CDR3: CASSSPGHGNEKLFF
J: TRBJ1-4
size: many
V: TRBV7-8

CDR3: CASRTGGYEQYF
J: TRBJ2-7
size: many
V: TRBV6-1

CDR3: CASSPNYRVNTEAFF
J: TRBJ1-1
size: many
V: TRBV7-8

CDR3: CSARDRQGFAEQYF
J: TRBJ2-7
size: many
V: TRBV20-1

CDR3: CASSIYGPRGSGNTIYF
J: TRBJ1-3
size: many
V: TRBV19

CDR3: CSARKDTGFGSNQPQHF
J: TRBJ1-5
size: many
V: TRBV20-1

CDR3: CASSSQGGTGELFF
J: TRBJ2-2
size: many
V: TRBV7-2

CDR3: CASTHRQGPLSF
J: TRBJ2-5
size: many
V: TRBV28

CDR3: CASSHRTGANVLTF
J: TRBJ2-6
size: many
V: TRBV4-3

CDR3: CSASFSRQGHEQYF
J: TRBJ2-7
size: many
V: TRBV20-1

CDR3: CVSSLGQTYGYTF
J: TRBJ1-2
size: many
V: TRBV5-5

CDR3: CSASDAGAGQYF
J: TRBJ2-7
size: many
V: TRBV20-1

CDR3: CASSLDARTEYNQPQHF
J: TRBJ1-5
size: many
V: TRBV11-2

CDR3: CASSSGLAGYNEQFF
J: TRBJ2-1
size: many
V: TRBV5-1

CDR3: CASSLYYNEQFF
J: TRBJ2-1
size: many
V: TRBV7-2

CDR3: CVSSLAPGQGPETQYF
J: TRBJ2-5
size: many
V: TRBV5-5

CDR3: CSARRGNQETQYF
J: TRBJ2-5
size: few
V: TRBV20-1

CDR3: CSVPAGGMNEQFF
J: TRBJ2-1
size: many
V: TRBV29-1

CDR3: CASSSTSAYNEQFF
J: TRBJ2-1
size: many
V: TRBV6-1

CDR3: CASIPYGAYNSPLHF
J: TRBJ1-6
size: many
V: TRBV28

CDR3: CASRTLVGRGSPYNEQFF
J: TRBJ2-1
size: many
V: TRBV11-2

CDR3: CAISVNRGSGNTIYF
J: TRBJ1-3
size: many
V: TRBV10-3

CDR3: CSARDSRTVPQEGYGYTF
J: TRBJ1-2
size: many
V: TRBV20-1

CDR3: CASSPGGLSTDTQYF
J: TRBJ2-3
size: many
V: TRBV7-2

CDR3: CASSFFAGTSGVSYEQYF
J: TRBJ2-7
size: many
V: TRBV27